One TCR beta chain is described in this entry. Its antigen is not known. Germline CDR1 SGHDT, CDR2 YYEEEE. Trimming took 0 bases from V and 5 from J; bases not matched to a gene: 9. The CDR3 totals 16 residues. This record comes from a study of cytomegalovirus exposure and HLA in healthy donors. Although they were nominally healthy when sampled, donors likely had unrecorded immune exposures. Use of 60 Vbeta and 13 Jbeta primers characterized the PCR. TCRdb's copy holds only in-frame clones and misses some; the assay was immunoSEQ multiplex PCR. Found here are about 67,000 clones, around 80% of them singletons; the top ten hold about 4.5%. Study outcomes and limitations: Cytomegalovirus-associated status was assigned to about 160 TCR beta chains.

The material sequenced was PBMCs. The rearrangement uses TRBV5-6 and TRBJ2-5, with TRBD2 matching over 8 bases. The receptor was isolated from a woman in her 30s in good health and CMV-seronegative. The CDR3 loop reads CASSLGTSSSGETQYF. Here the CDR3 DNA reads TGTGCCAGCAGCTTGGGGACTAGCTCTAGCGGGGAGACCCAGTACTTC.